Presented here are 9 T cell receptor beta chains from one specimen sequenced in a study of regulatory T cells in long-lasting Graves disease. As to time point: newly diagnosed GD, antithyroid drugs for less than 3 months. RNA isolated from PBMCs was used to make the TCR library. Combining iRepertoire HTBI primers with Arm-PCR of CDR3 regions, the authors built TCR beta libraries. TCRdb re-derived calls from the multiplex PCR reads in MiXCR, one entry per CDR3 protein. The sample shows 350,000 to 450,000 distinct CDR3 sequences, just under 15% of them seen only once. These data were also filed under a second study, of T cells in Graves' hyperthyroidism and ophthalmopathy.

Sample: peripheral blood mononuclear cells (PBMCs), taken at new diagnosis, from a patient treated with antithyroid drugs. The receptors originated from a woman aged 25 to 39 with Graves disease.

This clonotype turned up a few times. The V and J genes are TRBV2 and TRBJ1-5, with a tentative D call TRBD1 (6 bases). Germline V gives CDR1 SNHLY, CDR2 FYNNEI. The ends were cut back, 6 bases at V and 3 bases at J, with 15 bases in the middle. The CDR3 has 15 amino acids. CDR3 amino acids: CASRNIGGPNQPQHF. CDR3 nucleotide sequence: TGTGCCAGCAGAAATATTGGGGGGCCCAATCAGCCCCAGCATTTT.

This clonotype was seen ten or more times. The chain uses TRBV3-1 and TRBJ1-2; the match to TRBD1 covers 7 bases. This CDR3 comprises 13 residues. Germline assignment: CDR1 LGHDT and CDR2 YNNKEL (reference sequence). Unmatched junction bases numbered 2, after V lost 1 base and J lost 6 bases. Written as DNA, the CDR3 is TGTGCCAGCAGCCAAGGGACAGGTGATGGCTACACCTTC. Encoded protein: CASSQGTGDGYTF.

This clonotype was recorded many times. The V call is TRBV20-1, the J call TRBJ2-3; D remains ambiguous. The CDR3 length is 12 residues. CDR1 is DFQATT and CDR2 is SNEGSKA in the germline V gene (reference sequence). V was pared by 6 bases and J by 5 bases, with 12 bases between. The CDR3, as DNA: TGCAGTGCCAGATACCGTGGAGATACGCAGTATTTT. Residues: CSARYRGDTQYF.

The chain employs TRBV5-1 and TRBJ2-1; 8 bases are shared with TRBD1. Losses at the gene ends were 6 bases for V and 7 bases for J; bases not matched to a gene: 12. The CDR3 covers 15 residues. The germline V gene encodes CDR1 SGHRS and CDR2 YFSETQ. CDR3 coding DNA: TGCGCCAGCATTCGGCAGGGGGCCCCTAATAATGAGCAGTTCTTC. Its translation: CASIRQGAPNNEQFF. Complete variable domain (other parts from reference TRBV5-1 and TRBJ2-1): KAGVTQTPRYLIKTRGQQVTLSCSPISGHRSVSWYQQTPGQGLQFLFEYFSETQRNKGNFPGRFSGRQFSNSRSEMNVSTLELGDSALYLCASIRQGAPNNEQFFGPGTRLTVL.

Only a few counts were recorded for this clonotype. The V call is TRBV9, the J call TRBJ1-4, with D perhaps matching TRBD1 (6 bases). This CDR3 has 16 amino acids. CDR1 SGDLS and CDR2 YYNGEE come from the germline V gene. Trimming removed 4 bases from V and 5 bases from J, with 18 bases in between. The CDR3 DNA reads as TGTGCCAGCAGCCCTAATCCCAGGGGACCCAATGAAAAACTGTTTTTT. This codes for CASSPNPRGPNEKLFF.

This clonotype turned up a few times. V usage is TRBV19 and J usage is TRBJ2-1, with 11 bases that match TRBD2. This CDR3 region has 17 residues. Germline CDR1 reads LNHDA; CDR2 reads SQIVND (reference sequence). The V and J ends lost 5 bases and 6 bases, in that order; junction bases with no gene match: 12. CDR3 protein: CASSPTTSGKGSNEQFF. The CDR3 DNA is TGTGCCAGTAGTCCGACGACTAGCGGGAAAGGTTCCAATGAGCAGTTCTTC.

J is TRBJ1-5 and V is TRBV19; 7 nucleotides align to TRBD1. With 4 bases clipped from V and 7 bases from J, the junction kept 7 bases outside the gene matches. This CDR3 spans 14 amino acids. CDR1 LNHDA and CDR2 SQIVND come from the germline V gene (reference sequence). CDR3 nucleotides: TGTGCCAGTAGTAGTGCAGGGGGATACCAGCCCCAGCATTTT. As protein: CASSSAGGYQPQHF.

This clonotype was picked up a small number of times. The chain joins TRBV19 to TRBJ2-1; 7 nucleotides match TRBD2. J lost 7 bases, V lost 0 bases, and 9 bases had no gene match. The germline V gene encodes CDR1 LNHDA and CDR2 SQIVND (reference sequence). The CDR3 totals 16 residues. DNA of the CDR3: TGTGCCAGTAGTATAGATGGTGCAGCGGGAAGGAATGAGCAGTTCTTC. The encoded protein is CASSIDGAAGRNEQFF.

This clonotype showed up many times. For the CDR3, the DNA is TGCAGTGCTAGCCGCAGCGGGACAACGAGCAATCAGCCCCAGCATTTT. Amino acids: CSASRSGTTSNQPQHF. V usage is TRBV20-1 and J usage is TRBJ1-5, with D perhaps matching TRBD1 (6 bases). The CDR3 loop spans 16 amino acids. Germline V gene sequence: CDR1 DFQATT, CDR2 SNEGSKA (reference sequence). Trimming shortened V by 3 bases and J by 1 base, and 16 bases separated the two germline ends.